This TCR beta chain was profiled in a study of blood T cell repertoires in COVID-19. Categorization into cohorts depended on clinical history that participants reported. All recovered Cohort 3 donors got two negative PCRs, got clearance, or saw symptom resolution. Methods used by the authors: Estimation of nucleated cell counts relied on the amplification of reference gene primers. Generated by immunoSEQ multiplex PCR, the TCRdb table keeps only in-frame clones and is missing some. V and J calls plus clone size are reproduced from that table; the DNA served to infer D and trimming. Of about 470,000 clones listed, 87% were seen once; the top ten hold about 0.65%. Trimming removed 2 bases at V and 2 bases at J, with 11 bases between. The length of the CDR3 is 15 residues. CDR1 is KGHDR and CDR2 is SFDVKD in the germline V gene.

The sequence was obtained from a woman in her late teens or twenties who had recovered from COVID-19. What was sequenced was PBMCs or T cells enriched from blood (not recorded which). The V and J genes are TRBV24-1 and TRBJ1-2; perhaps TRBD1 as D (5 bases). The DNA for the CDR3 is TGTGCCACCAGTGATTCTGGGGGACTAAACTATGGCTACACCTTC. Residues: CATSDSGGLNYGYTF.